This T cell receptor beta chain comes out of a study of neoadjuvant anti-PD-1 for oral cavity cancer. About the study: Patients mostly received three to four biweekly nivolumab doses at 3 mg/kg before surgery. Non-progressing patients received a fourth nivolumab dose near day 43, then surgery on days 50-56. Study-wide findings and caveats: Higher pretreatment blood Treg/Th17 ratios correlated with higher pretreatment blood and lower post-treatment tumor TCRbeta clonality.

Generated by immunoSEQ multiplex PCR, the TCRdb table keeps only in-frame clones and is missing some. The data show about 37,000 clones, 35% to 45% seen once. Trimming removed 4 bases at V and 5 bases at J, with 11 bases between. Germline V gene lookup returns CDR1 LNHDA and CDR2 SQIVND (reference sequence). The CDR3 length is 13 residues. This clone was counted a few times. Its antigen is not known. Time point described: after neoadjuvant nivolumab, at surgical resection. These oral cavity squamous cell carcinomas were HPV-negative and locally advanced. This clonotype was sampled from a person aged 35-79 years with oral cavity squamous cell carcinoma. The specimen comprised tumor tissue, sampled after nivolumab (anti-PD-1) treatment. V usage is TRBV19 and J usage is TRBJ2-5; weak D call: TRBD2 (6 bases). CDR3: CASSTGRRETQYF. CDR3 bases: TGTGCCAGTAGTACAGGGAGGCGGGAGACCCAGTACTTC.